The entry below gives a single T cell receptor (beta chain) sequence along with its context. No antigen is known for it. Under the ViraFEST assay, PBMC were stimulated with viral peptide pools so that antigen-specific CD4+ T cells expanded. Sequencing was performed afterwards. Having been cultured for 10 days, the cells underwent CD4+ T cell isolation. Of the BNT162b2 and mRNA-1273 vaccines, participants received two doses of one or the other. Testing of the vaccine recipients showed negative nucleocapsid antibodies and no prior SARS-CoV-2 infection. Two million PBMC were placed in each well, which was supplemented with approximately 10 IU/ml IL-2 and about 10 ug/ml peptides. The data were taken from a study of vaccination effects on CD4 cells after COVID-19. Regarding the study as a whole: Healthy vaccinees' vaccine-induced clones included only 1 of 255 that recognized common cold coronaviruses.

Measured with immunoSEQ multiplex PCR; TCRdb has only the in-frame clones, and not every one. The profile shows roughly 71,000 clones, about 80% of them singletons. V shed 4 bases and J 4 bases; nucleotides not matched to a gene: 7. From germline, CDR1 is SGHRS and CDR2 YFSETQ. This CDR3 has 15 residues. Material: CD4+ T cells from PBMCs cultured with HCoV-229E spike peptides, obtained after COVID-19 vaccination. V usage is TRBV5-1 and J usage is TRBJ2-2; 7 nucleotides align to TRBD1. The receptor was derived from a human donor who received a COVID-19 vaccine. The CDR3 nucleotides are TGCGCCAGCAGCACGGGACAGATTAGCACCGGGGAGCTGTTTTTT. This translates into CASSTGQISTGELFF.